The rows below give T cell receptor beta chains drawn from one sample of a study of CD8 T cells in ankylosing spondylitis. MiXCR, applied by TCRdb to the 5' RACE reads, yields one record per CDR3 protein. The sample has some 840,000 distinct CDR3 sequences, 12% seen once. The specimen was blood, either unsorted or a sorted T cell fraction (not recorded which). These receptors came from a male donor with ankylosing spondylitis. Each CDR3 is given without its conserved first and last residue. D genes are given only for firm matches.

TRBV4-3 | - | ASSQDLIGGGRNTIY
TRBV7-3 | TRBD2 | ASSLGAGGHNEQF
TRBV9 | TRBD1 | ASSVQGEPYNEQF
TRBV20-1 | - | SARDADSGNQPQH
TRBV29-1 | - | SVGRQDEQY
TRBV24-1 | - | ATSLVNEQF
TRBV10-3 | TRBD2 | AINRLAGNTGELF
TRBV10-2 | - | ASSEGHNQPQH
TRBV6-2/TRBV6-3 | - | ASGGGRVYGYT
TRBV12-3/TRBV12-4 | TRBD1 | ASSPTGIDTQY
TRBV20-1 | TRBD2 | SAFGTSGTYNEQF
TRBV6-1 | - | ASSVSRGDTEAF
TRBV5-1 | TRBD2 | ASSFGGNAAETQY
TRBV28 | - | ASSYSNRAYEQY
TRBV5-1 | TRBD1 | ASSFDGTAYGYEQY
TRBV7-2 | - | ASSLGQVENSPLH
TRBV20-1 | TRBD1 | SAATGQVNEKLF
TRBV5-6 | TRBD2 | ASSFGTSGHTNTGELF
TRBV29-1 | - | SVVELAFYYNEQF
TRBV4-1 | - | ASSQVGMSADTQY
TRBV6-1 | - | ASSEEDWPYYGYT
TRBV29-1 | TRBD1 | SAGGQNYGYT
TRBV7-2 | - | ASSSFSGGSRADTQY
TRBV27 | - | ASSFYKAGHEQF
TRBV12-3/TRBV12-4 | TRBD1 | ASSSYPGQGTYGYT
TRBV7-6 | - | ASSFPGRTNTGELF
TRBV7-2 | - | ASSLTMQTQY
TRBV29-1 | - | SGKLTENTEAF
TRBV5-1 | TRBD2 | ASSVSSGAYTGELF
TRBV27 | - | ASRLLVGLNTEAF
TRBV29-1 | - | SIHLDLGTEAF
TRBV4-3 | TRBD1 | ASSQRTGTGHSGNTIY
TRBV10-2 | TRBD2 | ASKSGRAPGELF
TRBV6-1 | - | ASSEAGGAAWNSPLH
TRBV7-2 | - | ASSFSDSPMNTEAF
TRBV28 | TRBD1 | ASSLRGQAQETQY
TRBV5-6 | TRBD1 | ASSLGDRVTDTQY
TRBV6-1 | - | ASSRDERPDTQY
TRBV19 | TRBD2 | ASRGTSVLYNEQF
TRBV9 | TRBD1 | ASSVGQGLPY
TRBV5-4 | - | ASSLEGAYGAEAF